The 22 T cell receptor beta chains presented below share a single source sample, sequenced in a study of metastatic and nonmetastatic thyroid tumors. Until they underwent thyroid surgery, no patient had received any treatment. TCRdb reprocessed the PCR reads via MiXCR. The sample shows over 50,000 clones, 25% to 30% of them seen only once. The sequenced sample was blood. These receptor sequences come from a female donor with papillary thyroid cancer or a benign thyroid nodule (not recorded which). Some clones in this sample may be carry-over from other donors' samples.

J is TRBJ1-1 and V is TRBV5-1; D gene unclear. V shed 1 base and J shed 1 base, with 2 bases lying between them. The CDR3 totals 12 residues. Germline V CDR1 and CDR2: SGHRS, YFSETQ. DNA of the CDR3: TGCGCCAGCAGCTTGTCGAACACTGAAGCTTTCTTT. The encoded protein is CASSLSNTEAFF.

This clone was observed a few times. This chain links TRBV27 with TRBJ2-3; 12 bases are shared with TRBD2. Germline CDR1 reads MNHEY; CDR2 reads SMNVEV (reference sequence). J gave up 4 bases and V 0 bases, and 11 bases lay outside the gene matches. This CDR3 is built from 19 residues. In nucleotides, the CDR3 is TGTGCCAGCAGTTTATCCACATCGACTAGCGGGAGTCTCGCAGATACGCAGTATTTT. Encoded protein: CASSLSTSTSGSLADTQYF.

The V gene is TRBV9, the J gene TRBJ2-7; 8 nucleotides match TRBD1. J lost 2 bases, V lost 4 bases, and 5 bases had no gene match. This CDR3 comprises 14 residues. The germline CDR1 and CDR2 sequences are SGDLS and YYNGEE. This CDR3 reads CASSSGTGPYEQYF. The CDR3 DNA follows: TGTGCCAGCAGCTCCGGGACAGGACCCTACGAGCAGTACTTC.

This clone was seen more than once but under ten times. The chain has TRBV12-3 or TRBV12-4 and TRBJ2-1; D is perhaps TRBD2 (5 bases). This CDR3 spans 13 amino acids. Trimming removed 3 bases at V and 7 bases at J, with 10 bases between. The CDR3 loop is CASSFSEGNEQFF. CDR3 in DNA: TGTGCCAGCAGTTTCTCCGAGGGAAATGAGCAGTTCTTC.

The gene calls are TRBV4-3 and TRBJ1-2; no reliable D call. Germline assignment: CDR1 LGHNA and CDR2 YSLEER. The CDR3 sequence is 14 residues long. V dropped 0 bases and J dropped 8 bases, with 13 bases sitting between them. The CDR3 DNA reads TGCGCCAGCAGCCAAGAAAGGAAGGGAGGCGGCTACACCTTC. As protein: CASSQERKGGGYTF.

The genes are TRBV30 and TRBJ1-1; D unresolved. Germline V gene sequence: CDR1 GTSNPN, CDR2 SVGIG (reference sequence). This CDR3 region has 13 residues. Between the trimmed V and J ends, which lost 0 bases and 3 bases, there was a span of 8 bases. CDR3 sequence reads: CAWSVVGDTEAFF. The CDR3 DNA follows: TGTGCCTGGAGTGTAGTGGGTGACACTGAAGCTTTCTTT.

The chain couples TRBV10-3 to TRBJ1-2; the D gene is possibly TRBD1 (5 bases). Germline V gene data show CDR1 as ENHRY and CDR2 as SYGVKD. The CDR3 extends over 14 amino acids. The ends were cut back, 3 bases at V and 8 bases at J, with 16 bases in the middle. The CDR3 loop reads CAISDVTGGGGYTF. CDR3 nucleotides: TGTGCCATCAGTGACGTTACCGGGGGAGGAGGCTACACCTTC.

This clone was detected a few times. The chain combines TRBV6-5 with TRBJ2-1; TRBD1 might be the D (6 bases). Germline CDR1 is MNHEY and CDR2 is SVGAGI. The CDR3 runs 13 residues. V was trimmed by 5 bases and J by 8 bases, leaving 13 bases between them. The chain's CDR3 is CASSVLDRYEQFF. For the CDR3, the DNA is TGTGCCAGCAGTGTTCTCGACAGGTATGAGCAGTTCTTC.

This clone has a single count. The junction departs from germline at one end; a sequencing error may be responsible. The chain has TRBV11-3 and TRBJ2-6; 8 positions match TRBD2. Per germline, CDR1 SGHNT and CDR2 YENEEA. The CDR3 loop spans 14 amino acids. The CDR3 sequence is CASSRGAGANFLTF. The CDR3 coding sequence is TGTGCCAGCTCGCGGGGGGCGGGGGCCAACTTCCTTACTTTC.

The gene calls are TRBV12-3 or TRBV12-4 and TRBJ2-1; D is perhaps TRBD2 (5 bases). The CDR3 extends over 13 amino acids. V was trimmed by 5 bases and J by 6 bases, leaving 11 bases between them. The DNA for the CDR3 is TGTGCCAGCAGTCCCCGTCGGGGCAATGAGCAGTTCTTC. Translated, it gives CASSPRRGNEQFF.

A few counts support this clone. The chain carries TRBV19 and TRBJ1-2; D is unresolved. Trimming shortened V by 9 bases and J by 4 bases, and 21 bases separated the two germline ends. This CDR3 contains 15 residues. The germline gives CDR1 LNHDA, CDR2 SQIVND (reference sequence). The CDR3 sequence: CASHPGDLEGYGYTF. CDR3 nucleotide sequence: TGTGCCAGCCATCCTGGAGATCTCGAGGGCTATGGCTACACCTTC. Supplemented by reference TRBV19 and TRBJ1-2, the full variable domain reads DGGITQSPKYLFRKEGQNVTLSCEQNLNHDAMYWYRQDPGQGLRLIYYSQIVNDFQKGDIAEGYSVSREKKESFPLTVTSAQKNPTAFYLCASHPGDLEGYGYTFGSGTRLTVV.

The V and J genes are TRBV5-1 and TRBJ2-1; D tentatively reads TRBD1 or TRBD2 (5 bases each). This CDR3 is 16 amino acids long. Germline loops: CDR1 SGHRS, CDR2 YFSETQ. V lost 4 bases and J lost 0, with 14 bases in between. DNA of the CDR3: TGCGCCAGCAGCCGTGGGGGAACAGCCTCCTACAATGAGCAGTTCTTC. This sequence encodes CASSRGGTASYNEQFF.

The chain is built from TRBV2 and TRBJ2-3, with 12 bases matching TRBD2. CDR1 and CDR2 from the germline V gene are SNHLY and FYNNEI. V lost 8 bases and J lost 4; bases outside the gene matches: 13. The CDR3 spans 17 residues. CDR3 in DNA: TGTGCCAGCTATAGACTAGCGGGAGATGGTGTCGCAGATACGCAGTATTTT. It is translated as CASYRLAGDGVADTQYF.

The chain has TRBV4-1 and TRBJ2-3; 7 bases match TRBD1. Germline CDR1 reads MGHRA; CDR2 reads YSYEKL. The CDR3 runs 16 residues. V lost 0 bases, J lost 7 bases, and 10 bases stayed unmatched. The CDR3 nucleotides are TGCGCCAGCAGCCAAGATCTAGGGACAGTGAAAAATACGCAGTATTTT. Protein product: CASSQDLGTVKNTQYF.

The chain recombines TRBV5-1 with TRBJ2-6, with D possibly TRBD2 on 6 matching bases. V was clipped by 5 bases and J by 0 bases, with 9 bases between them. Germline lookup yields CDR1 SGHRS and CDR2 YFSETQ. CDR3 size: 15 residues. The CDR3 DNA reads TGCGCCAGCAGGCGGGACGGCTCTGGGGCCAACGTCCTGACTTTC. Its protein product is CASRRDGSGANVLTF.

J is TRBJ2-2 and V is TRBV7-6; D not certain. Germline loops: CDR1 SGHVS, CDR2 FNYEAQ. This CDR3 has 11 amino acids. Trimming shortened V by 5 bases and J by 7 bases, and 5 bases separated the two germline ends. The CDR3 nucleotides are TGTGCCAGCAGCATAGGCGGGGAGCTGTTTTTT. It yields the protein CASSIGGELFF. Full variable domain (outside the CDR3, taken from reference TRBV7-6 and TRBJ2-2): GAGVSQSPRYKVTKRGQDVALRCDPISGHVSLYWYRQALGQGPEFLTYFNYEAQQDKSGLPNDRFSAERPEGSISTLTIQRTEQRDSAMYRCASSIGGELFFGEGSRLTVL.

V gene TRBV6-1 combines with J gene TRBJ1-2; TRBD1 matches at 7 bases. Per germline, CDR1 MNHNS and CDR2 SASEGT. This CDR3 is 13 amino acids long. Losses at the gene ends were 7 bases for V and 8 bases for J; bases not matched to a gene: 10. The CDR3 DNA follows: TGTGCCAGCACCAGGACAGGCGGTGTCGGCTACACCTTC. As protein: CASTRTGGVGYTF.

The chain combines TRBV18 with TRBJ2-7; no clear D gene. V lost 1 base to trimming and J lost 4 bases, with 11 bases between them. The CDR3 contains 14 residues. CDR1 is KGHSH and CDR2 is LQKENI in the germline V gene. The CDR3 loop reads CASSPRSGLYEQYF. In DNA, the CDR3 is TGTGCCAGCTCACCACGGTCCGGGTTATACGAGCAGTACTTC. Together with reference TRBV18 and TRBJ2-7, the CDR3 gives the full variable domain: NAGVMQNPRHLVRRRGQEARLRCSPMKGHSHVYWYRQLPEEGLKFMVYLQKENIIDESGMPKERFSAEFPKEGPSILRIQQVVRGDSAAYFCASSPRSGLYEQYFGPGTRLTVT.

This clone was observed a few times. The CDR3 loop reads CASSFSRGGQPQHF. The CDR3 DNA sequence: TGTGCCAGCAGTTTTTCAAGGGGAGGCCAGCCCCAGCATTTT. The gene calls are TRBV12-3 or TRBV12-4 and TRBJ1-5; tentative D call: TRBD1 (5 bases). The CDR3 runs to 14 residues. V lost 3 bases to trimming and J lost 7 bases, with 13 bases between them.

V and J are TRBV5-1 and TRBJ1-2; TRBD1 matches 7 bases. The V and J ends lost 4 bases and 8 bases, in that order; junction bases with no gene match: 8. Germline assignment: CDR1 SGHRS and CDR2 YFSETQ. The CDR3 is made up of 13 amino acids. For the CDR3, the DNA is TGCGCCAGCAGCGCTGACAGGGAACGAGGCTACACCTTC. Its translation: CASSADRERGYTF.

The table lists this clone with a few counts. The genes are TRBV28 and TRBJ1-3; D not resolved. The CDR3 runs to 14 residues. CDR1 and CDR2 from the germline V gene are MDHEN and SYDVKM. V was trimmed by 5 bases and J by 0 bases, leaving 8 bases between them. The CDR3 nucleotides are TGTGCCAGCAGTCTACACACCTCTGGAAACACCATATATTTT. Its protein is CASSLHTSGNTIYF.

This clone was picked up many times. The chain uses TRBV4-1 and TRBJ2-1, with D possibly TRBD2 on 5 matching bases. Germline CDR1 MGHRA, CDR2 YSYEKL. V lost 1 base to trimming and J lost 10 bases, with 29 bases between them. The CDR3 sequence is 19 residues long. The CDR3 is CASSQVYLTDPGVGKEQFF. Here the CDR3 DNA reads TGCGCCAGCAGCCAAGTTTATTTAACCGACCCCGGGGTTGGCAAAGAGCAGTTCTTC.